The 7 T cell receptor beta chains below all came from one sample that was sequenced in a study of shared clonotypes between healthy human individuals. The table came from immunoSEQ multiplex PCR; TCRdb's copy has only in-frame clones and leaves some out. There are some 2.3 million clones in the sample; approximately 95% occur only once, and under 0.45% lies in the top ten. The sample taken for sequencing was naive CD4+ T cells from PBMCs. Subset in this sample: CD45RA+ positively selected. The source of these receptors is a young man in good health. Some clones in this sample may be carry-over from other donors' samples.

V usage is TRBV5-1 and J usage is TRBJ2-2; 10 bases match TRBD2. CDR3 length: 16 amino acids. The J segment lost 2 bases and the V segment lost 4 bases, leaving 5 bases of the junction unmatched. The germline V gene has CDR1 SGHRS and CDR2 YFSETQ. The DNA for the CDR3 is TGCGCCAGCAGCCCCTCTAGCGGGGGAAACACCGGGGAGCTGTTTTTT. Translated, it gives CASSPSSGGNTGELFF.

The rearrangement links TRBV10-3 to TRBJ2-7, with 13 bases matching TRBD2. This CDR3 contains 17 residues. Germline values: CDR1 ENHRY, CDR2 SYGVKD. V lost 8 bases, J lost 7 bases, and 17 bases stayed unmatched. In DNA form, the CDR3 reads TGTGCCATCCAAGAACAACGTGGGACTAGCGGGATAGGTGAGCAGTACTTC. Translation: CAIQEQRGTSGIGEQYF.

The chain joins TRBV7-9 to TRBJ1-1, with no clear D. V was pared by 3 bases and J by 7 bases, with 12 bases between. The CDR3 runs 13 residues. Looked up from germline, CDR1 is SEHNR and CDR2 is FQNEAQ (reference sequence). DNA for the CDR3: TGTGCCAGCAGCTTTGGGGAACCGCTTGAAGCTTTCTTT. It translates to CASSFGEPLEAFF.

The chain uses TRBV6-5 and TRBJ2-7; 10 nucleotides align to TRBD2. The CDR3 runs 15 residues. The germline CDR1 and CDR2 sequences are MNHEY and SVGAGI. J was trimmed by 4 bases and V by 8 bases; bases with no gene match: 11. The CDR3 DNA reads as TGTGCCAGCGGGCTAGCGGGAGCCGGTGGGTACGAGCAGTACTTC. This encodes CASGLAGAGGYEQYF.

Only one count was recorded for this clone. This sequence joins TRBV11-2 and TRBJ2-1, with 12 bases matching TRBD2. After removal of 6 bases from V and 3 bases from J, the junction contained 6 bases not matched to a gene. This CDR3 contains 16 residues. The germline V gene encodes CDR1 SGHAT and CDR2 FQNNGV. CDR3 in DNA: TGTGCCAGCAGAAGACTAGCGGGAGCCCACTACAATGAGCAGTTCTTC. Translating gives CASRRLAGAHYNEQFF.

The rearrangement joins TRBV28 to TRBJ2-5; maybe TRBD1 (5 bases). This CDR3 spans 13 amino acids. The germline gives CDR1 MDHEN, CDR2 SYDVKM. The V end was cut by 3 bases, the J end by 4 bases, with 9 bases between. The CDR3 DNA reads TGTGCCAGCAGTTTTCGACAGTCAGAGACCCAGTACTTC. Its translation: CASSFRQSETQYF.

The chain uses TRBV29-1 and TRBJ1-2; D remains ambiguous. The germline V gene encodes CDR1 SQVTM and CDR2 ANQGSEA. V was trimmed by 5 bases and J by 5 bases, leaving 15 bases between them. This CDR3 contains 13 residues. The CDR3 DNA reads as TGCAGCGTTTCACGGTCTACCGAGTATGGCTACACCTTC. Its translation: CSVSRSTEYGYTF.